This T cell receptor beta chain was obtained from a study of CD8 T cells in ankylosing spondylitis. Study conclusions and caveats: Eight or nine highly homologous variants formed a TCR beta motif that appeared characteristic of ankylosing spondylitis blood.

TCRdb processed the 5' RACE reads anew with MiXCR; each CDR3 protein has one entry. The sample consists of about 480,000 distinct CDR3 sequences, 17% of them appearing once. This clonotype was detected a few times. Its specificity is unknown. The CDR3 is made up of 14 amino acids. V lost 1 base to trimming and J lost 6 bases, with 10 bases between them. Germline CDR1 SGHTA, CDR2 FQGNSA. The chain is built from TRBV7-2 and TRBJ1-5; perhaps TRBD1 as D (5 bases). Material: blood, either unsorted or a sorted T cell fraction (not recorded which). This clonotype was obtained from a male donor with ankylosing spondylitis. DNA for the CDR3: TGTGCCAGCAGCTTAGACGGGGCAGGTCAGCCCCAGCATTTT. Translating it yields CASSLDGAGQPQHF.